The 10 T cell receptor beta chains given below trace back to one sample, sequenced in a study of control samples from healthy donors and cancer patients. Some clones are missing from TCRdb's copy, which holds only in-frame ones; the method was immunoSEQ multiplex PCR. The sample lists 90,000 to 150,000 clones; just under 90% were seen once. Input material: blood. The receptors stem from a man younger than 40 in good health.

This clone came up once. The rearrangement uses TRBV19 and TRBJ1-1; TRBD1 matches at 7 bases. The CDR3 is 14 residues long. Germline CDR1 and CDR2: LNHDA and SQIVND (reference sequence). V shed 1 base and J 1 base; nucleotides not matched to a gene: 0. As DNA, the CDR3 is TGTGCCAGTAGTATAGGACAGGGGAACACTGAAGCTTTCTTT. The encoded protein is CASSIGQGNTEAFF.

The chain has TRBV7-9 and TRBJ2-1; 9 bases match TRBD1. The CDR3 extends over 17 amino acids. J gave up 2 bases and V 2 bases, and 7 bases lay outside the gene matches. In germline, CDR1 is SEHNR, CDR2 FQNEAQ (reference sequence). The CDR3 region is CASSLTSGTGPYNEQFF. CDR3 nucleotides: TGTGCCAGCAGCTTAACCTCCGGGACAGGGCCCTACAATGAGCAGTTCTTC. Full variable domain (outside the CDR3, taken from reference TRBV7-9 and TRBJ2-1): DTGVSQNPRHKITKRGQNVTFRCDPISEHNRLYWYRQTLGQGPEFLTYFQNEAQLEKSRLLSDRFSAERPKGSFSTLEIQRTEQGDSAMYLCASSLTSGTGPYNEQFFGPGTRLTVL.

V usage is TRBV18 and J usage is TRBJ1-2, with 7 bases aligning to TRBD1. Germline V lookup: CDR1 KGHSH, CDR2 LQKENI. V shed 3 bases, J shed 1 base, and the junction held 5 bases outside the gene matches. The CDR3 loop spans 15 amino acids. CDR3 sequence reads: CASSPDRDSNYGYTF. The CDR3 coding sequence is TGTGCCAGCTCACCCGACCGGGACAGTAACTATGGCTACACCTTC.

The gene calls are TRBV4-1 and TRBJ1-2; D gene ambiguous. This CDR3 spans 16 amino acids. Germline CDR1 is MGHRA and CDR2 is YSYEKL. The V gene lost 0 bases and the J gene lost 6 bases, with 17 bases spanning the gap. The CDR3 region has the DNA TGCGCCAGCAGCCAAGATCCTAGAGGGCAGCTCGATGGCTACACCTTC. Residues: CASSQDPRGQLDGYTF.

The chain recombines TRBV5-5 with TRBJ1-2; 7 bases are a match to TRBD1. J was trimmed by 6 bases and V by 4 bases; bases with no gene match: 6. The CDR3 extends over 13 amino acids. The germline V gene encodes CDR1 SGHKS and CDR2 YYEKEE (reference sequence). The CDR3 loop reads CASSPTGNNGYTF. The DNA of the CDR3 is TGTGCCAGCAGCCCGACAGGGAACAATGGCTACACCTTC.

The chain recombines TRBV7-3 with TRBJ2-3; 11 bases are a match to TRBD2. This CDR3 contains 19 residues. After removal of 5 bases from V and 0 bases from J, the junction contained 13 bases not matched to a gene. CDR1 SGHTA and CDR2 FQGTGA come from the germline V gene. CDR3: CASSPRRVAGGMSTDTQYF. Here the CDR3 DNA reads TGTGCCAGCAGCCCCCGGAGGGTAGCGGGGGGGATGAGCACAGATACGCAGTATTTT.

The chain links TRBV11-2 to TRBJ1-5; D call uncertain. This CDR3 has 15 amino acids. V lost 1 base to trimming and J lost 7 bases, with 14 bases between them. Looked up from germline, CDR1 is SGHAT and CDR2 is FQNNGV. The CDR3 is CASSLGSGREQPQHF. The CDR3 DNA reads as TGTGCCAGCAGCTTAGGTTCTGGGCGGGAACAGCCCCAGCATTTT.

The chain uses TRBV29-1 and TRBJ1-3, with unresolved D. This CDR3 contains 12 residues. Trimming took off 4 bases at V and 2 bases at J, with 6 bases between the two ends. The V gene's germline CDR1 is SQVTM and CDR2 ANQGSEA. This CDR3 is CSVVGTGNTIYF. The DNA for the CDR3 is TGCAGCGTTGTAGGGACTGGAAACACCATATATTTT.

For the CDR3, the DNA is TGTGCCAGCAGTTACTACGGGGGACAGGGGGTGCATGGCTACACCTTC. It translates to CASSYYGGQGVHGYTF. The chain joins TRBV6-5 to TRBJ1-2, with 11 bases that match TRBD1. Trimming removed 1 base from V and 6 bases from J; junction bases left unmatched: 7. The CDR3 sequence is 16 residues long. The germline V gene encodes CDR1 MNHEY and CDR2 SVGAGI.

The V gene is TRBV10-3, the J gene TRBJ2-1; D possibly corresponds to TRBD2 (6 bases). This CDR3 contains 15 residues. Trimming removed 0 bases at V and 2 bases at J, with 8 bases between. Germline loops: CDR1 ENHRY, CDR2 SYGVKD. The CDR3 is CAISESGGTYNEQFF. Written as DNA, the CDR3 is TGTGCCATCAGTGAGTCCGGCGGGACCTACAATGAGCAGTTCTTC.